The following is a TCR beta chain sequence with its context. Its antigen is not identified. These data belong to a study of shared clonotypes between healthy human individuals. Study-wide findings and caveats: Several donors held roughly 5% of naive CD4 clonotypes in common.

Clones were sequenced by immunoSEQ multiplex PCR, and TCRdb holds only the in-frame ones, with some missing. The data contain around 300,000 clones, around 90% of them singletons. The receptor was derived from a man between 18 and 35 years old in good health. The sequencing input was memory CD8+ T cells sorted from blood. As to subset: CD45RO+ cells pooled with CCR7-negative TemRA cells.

In DNA form, the CDR3 reads TGCAGCGTAGCCCCGGGGTTCAATCAGCCCCAGCATTTT. Translating gives CSVAPGFNQPQHF. The chain uses TRBV29-1 and TRBJ1-5, with D uncertain. Germline V gene sequence: CDR1 SQVTM, CDR2 ANQGSEA. V dropped 6 bases and J dropped 3 bases, with 12 bases sitting between them. CDR3 size: 13 residues.